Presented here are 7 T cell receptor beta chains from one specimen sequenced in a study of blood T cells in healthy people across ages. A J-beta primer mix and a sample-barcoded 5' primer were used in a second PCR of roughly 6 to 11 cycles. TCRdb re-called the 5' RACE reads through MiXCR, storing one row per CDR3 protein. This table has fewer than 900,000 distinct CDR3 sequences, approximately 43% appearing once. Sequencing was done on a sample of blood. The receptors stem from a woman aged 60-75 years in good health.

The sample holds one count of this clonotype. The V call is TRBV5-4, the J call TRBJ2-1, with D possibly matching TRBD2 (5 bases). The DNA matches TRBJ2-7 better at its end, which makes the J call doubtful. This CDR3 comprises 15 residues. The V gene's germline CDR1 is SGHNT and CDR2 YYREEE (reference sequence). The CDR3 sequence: CASSLGSESYNEQYF. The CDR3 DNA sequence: TGTGCCAGCAGCTTGGGTAGCGAATCCTACAATGAGCAGTACTTC.

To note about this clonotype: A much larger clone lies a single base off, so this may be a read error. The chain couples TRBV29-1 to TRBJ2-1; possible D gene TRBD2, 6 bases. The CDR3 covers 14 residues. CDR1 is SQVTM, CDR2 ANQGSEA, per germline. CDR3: CSVPRESSYNGQFF. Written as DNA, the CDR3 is TGCAGCGTTCCACGGGAGAGCTCCTACAATGGGCAGTTCTTC.

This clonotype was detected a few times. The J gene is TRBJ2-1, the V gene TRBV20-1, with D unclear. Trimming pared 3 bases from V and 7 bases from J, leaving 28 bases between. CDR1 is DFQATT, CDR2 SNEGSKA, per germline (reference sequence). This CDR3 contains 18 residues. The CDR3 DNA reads TGCAGTGCTAGGTTTAGTTTTGGGGTCGAGGATATGAGTAATGAGCAGTTCTTC. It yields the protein CSARFSFGVEDMSNEQFF.

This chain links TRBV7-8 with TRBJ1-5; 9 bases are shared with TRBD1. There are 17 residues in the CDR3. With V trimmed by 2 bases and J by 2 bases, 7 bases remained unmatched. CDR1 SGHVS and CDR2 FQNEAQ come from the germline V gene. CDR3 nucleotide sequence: TGTGCCAGCAGCTTAATACAGGGGGCGCGGGGCAATCAGCCCCAGCATTTT. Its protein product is CASSLIQGARGNQPQHF.

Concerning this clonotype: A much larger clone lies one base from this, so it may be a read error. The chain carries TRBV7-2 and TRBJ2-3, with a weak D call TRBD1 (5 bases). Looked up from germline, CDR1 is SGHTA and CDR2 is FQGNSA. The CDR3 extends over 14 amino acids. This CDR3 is CASSSLTVTDTRYF. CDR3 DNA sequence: TGTGCCAGCAGCTCGCTGACAGTCACAGATACGCGGTATTTT.

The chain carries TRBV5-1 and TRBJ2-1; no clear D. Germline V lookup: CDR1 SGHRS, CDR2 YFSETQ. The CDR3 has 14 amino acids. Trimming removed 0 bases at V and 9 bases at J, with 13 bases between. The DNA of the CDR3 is TGCGCCAGCAGCTTGGGGCCCCAGTCGGTTGAGCAGTTCTTC. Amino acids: CASSLGPQSVEQFF.

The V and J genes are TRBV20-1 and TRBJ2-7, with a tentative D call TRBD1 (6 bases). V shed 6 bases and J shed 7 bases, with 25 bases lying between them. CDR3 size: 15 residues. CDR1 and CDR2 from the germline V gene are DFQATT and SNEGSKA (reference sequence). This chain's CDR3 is CSATVFGTNGWEQYF. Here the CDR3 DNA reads TGCAGTGCCACGGTGTTCGGGACAAACGGTTGGGAGCAGTACTTC.